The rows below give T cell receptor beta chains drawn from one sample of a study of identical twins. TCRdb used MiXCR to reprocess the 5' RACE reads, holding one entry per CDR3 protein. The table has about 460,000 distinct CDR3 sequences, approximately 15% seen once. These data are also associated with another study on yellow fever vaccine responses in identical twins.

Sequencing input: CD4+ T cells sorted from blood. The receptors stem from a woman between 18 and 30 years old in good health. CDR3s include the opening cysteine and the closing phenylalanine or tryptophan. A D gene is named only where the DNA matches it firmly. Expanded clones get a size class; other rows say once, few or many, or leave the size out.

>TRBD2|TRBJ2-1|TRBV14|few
CASSQDLGGRTYNEQFF
TGTGCCAGCAGCCAAGATCTGGGCGGGAGGACCTACAATGAGCAGTTCTTC
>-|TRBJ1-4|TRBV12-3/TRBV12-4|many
CASRGLSGNEKLFF
TGTGCCAGCAGGGGCCTTTCGGGTAATGAAAAACTGTTTTTT
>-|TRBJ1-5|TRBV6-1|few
CASGFQGRDQPQHF
TGTGCCAGCGGGTTCCAGGGGCGGGATCAGCCCCAGCATTTT
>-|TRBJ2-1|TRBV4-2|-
CASSQDRGREDEQFF
TGTGCCAGCAGCCAAGATAGGGGGCGGGAGGATGAGCAGTTCTTC
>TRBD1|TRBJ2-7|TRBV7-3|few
CASREPGQIYEQYF
TGTGCCAGCAGGGAACCGGGACAGATCTACGAGCAGTACTTC
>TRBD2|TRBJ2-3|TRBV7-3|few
CASRQGGSGGASDTQYF
TGTGCCAGCAGACAAGGAGGTAGCGGGGGGGCATCAGATACGCAGTATTTT
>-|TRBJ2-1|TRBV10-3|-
CAINPGSGEQFF
TGTGCCATCAATCCCGGGAGTGGTGAGCAGTTCTTC
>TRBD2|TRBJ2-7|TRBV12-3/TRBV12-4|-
CASRASGSLGEQYF
TGTGCCAGCAGGGCTAGCGGGAGTCTGGGTGAGCAGTACTTC
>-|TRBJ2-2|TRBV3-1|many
CASSQGGSTGELFF
TGTGCCAGCAGCCAAGGGGGAAGCACCGGGGAGCTGTTTTTT
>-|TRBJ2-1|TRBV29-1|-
CSVGLVANEQFF
TGCAGCGTTGGGCTAGTCGCCAATGAGCAGTTCTTC
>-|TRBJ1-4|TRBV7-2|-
CASSFRGGSNEKLFF
TGTGCCAGCAGCTTCCGGGGGGGGTCTAATGAAAAACTGTTTTTT
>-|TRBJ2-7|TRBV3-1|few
CASSQDRAILGEQYF
TGTGCCAGCAGCCAAGATCGAGCTATACTCGGCGAGCAGTACTTC
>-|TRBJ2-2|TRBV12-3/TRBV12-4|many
CASSLPGELGTGELFF
TGTGCCAGCAGTTTGCCCGGGGAATTGGGCACCGGGGAGCTGTTTTTT
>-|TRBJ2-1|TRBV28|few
CATSPNRSYNEQFF
TGTGCCACCTCTCCAAATCGGTCCTACAATGAGCAGTTCTTC
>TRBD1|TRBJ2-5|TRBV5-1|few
CASSSRQGTRETQYF
TGCGCCAGCAGCTCCAGACAGGGGACAAGGGAGACCCAGTACTTC
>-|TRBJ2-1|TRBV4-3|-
CASSQARSSYNEQFF
TGCGCCAGCAGCCAAGCCCGAAGCTCCTACAATGAGCAGTTCTTC
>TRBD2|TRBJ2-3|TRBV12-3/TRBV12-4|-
CASSPLRGGRVDTQYF
TGTGCCAGCAGTCCTTTGCGGGGGGGCCGCGTAGATACGCAGTATTTT
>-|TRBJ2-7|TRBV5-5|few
CASSLVASSYEQYF
TGTGCCAGCAGCTTGGTGGCTAGCTCCTACGAGCAGTACTTC
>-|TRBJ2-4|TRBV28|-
CASSMGLYIQYF
TGTGCCAGCAGTATGGGACTCTACATTCAGTACTTC
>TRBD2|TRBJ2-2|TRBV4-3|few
CASSQVGTITGELFF
TGCGCCAGCAGCCAAGTGGGGACTATAACCGGGGAGCTGTTTTTT
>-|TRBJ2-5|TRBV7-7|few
CASSSGGDPKYF
TGTGCTAGCAGTTCCGGTGGGGACCCAAAGTACTTC
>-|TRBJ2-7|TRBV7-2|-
CASSLEALTRYEQYF
TGTGCCAGCAGCTTAGAGGCCCTTACACGGTACGAGCAGTACTTC
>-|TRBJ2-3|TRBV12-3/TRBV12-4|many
CASSLDGPTKDTQYF
TGTGCCAGCAGTCTTGATGGCCCCACAAAGGATACGCAGTATTTT
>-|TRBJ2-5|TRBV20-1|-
CSAKTGTAKKETQYF
TGCAGTGCTAAGACCGGGACTGCAAAAAAAGAGACCCAGTACTTC
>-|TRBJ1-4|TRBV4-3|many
CASSQDRWGSNEKLFF
TGCGCCAGCAGCCAAGATCGCTGGGGCTCTAATGAAAAACTGTTTTTT
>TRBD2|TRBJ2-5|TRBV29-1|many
CSAPSLARETQYF
TGCAGCGCCCCTTCACTAGCGCGAGAGACCCAGTACTTC
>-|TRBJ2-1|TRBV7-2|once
CASSPRFDSYNEQFF
TGTGCCAGCAGCCCTCGGTTCGACTCCTACAATGAGCAGTTCTTC
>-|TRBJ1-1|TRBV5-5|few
CASSFPGQLSAEAFF
TGTGCCAGCAGCTTCCCTGGACAGTTAAGCGCTGAAGCTTTCTTT
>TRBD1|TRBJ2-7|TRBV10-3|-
CAISESRGQGLEQYF
TGTGCCATCAGTGAGTCGAGAGGACAGGGTTTGGAGCAGTACTTC
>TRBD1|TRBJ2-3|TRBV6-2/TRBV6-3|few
CASRDPGGDTQYF
TGTGCCAGCAGAGATCCAGGGGGAGATACGCAGTATTTT
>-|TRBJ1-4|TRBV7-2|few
CASSLAGAGNEKLFF
TGTGCCAGCAGCTTAGCCGGGGCGGGGAATGAAAAACTGTTTTTT
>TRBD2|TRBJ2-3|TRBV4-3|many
CASSQGRAGGRGTSTDTQYF
TGCGCCAGCAGCCAAGGTCGAGCGGGAGGGCGAGGGACTAGCACAGATACGCAGTATTTT
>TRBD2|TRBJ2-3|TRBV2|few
CASNPSGRGGDTQYF
TGTGCCAGCAACCCAAGCGGGAGGGGTGGAGATACGCAGTATTTT
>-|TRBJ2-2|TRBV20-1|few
CSASEFASNTGELFF
TGCAGTGCTAGTGAATTTGCCAGTAACACCGGGGAGCTGTTTTTT
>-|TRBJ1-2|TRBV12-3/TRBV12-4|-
CASSNRGNRGYTF
TGTGCCAGCAGCAACCGGGGGAATAGAGGCTACACCTTC
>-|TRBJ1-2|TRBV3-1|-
CASSQGGVSFNGYTF
TGTGCCAGCAGCCAAGGAGGTGTCAGCTTTAATGGCTACACCTTC
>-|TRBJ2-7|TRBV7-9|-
CASSRGEEQYF
TGTGCCAGCAGCCGCGGGGAGGAGCAGTACTTC
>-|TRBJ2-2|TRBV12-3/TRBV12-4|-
CATKNTGELFF
TGTGCCACCAAGAACACCGGGGAGCTGTTTTTT
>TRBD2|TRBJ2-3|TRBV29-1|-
CSVKTSGGANTQYF
TGCAGCGTCAAGACTAGCGGGGGGGCCAATACGCAGTATTTT
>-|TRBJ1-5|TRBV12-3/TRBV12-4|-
CASRIGYSNQPQHF
TGTGCCAGCAGAATAGGGTATAGCAATCAGCCCCAGCATTTT
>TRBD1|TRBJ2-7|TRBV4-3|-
CASSQEFTVGDRVHEQYF
TGCGCCAGCAGCCAAGAATTTACAGTAGGTGACAGGGTCCACGAGCAGTACTTC
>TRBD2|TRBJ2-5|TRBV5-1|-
CASSWWTSGGETQYF
TGCGCCAGCAGCTGGTGGACTAGCGGGGGGGAGACCCAGTACTTC
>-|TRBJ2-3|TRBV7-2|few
CASSLGGGSPDTQYF
TGTGCCAGCAGCTTAGGAGGGGGGTCCCCAGATACGCAGTATTTT
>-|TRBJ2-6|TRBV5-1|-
CASRGELSGANVLTF
TGCGCCAGCAGAGGGGAGCTCTCTGGGGCCAACGTCCTGACTTTC
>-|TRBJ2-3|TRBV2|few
CASGTGLGTDTQYF
TGTGCCAGCGGAACCGGACTGGGCACAGATACGCAGTATTTT
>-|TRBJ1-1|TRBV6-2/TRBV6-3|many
CASSYSRALGEAFF
TGTGCCAGCAGTTACTCGAGGGCCCTAGGAGAAGCTTTCTTT